This T cell receptor (beta chain) was captured by sequencing in a study of vaccination and CD4 T cells after COVID-19. Study overall: At a median 72 days (range 14 to 241) after dose two, post-vaccine samples were obtained.

V shed 3 bases, J shed 4 bases, and the junction held 5 bases outside the gene matches. The CDR3 runs to 16 residues. The germline CDR1 and CDR2 sequences are KGHDR and SFDVKD. Cultured CD4+ T-cell DNA underwent Oncomine TCR Beta short-read sequencing. A single record per CDR3 protein comes from TCRdb applying MiXCR to the PCR reads. Of some 11,000 distinct CDR3 sequences in the sample, 55% to 80% were seen once. As to this clonotype: Its antigen is as yet unknown.

Regarding treatment: approximately 11-day PBMC culture with coronavirus spike peptide pools or control peptides (ViraFEST assay). The TCR was taken from a human donor who had recovered from COVID-19. Source: CD4+ T cells from blood, cultured in vitro, taken before SARS-CoV-2 vaccination. The V and J genes are TRBV24-1 and TRBJ2-3; 11 bases are shared with TRBD2. The CDR3 is CATSDRLAGWADTQYF. In DNA form, the CDR3 reads TGTGCCACCAGTGATAGACTAGCGGGATGGGCAGATACGCAGTATTTT.